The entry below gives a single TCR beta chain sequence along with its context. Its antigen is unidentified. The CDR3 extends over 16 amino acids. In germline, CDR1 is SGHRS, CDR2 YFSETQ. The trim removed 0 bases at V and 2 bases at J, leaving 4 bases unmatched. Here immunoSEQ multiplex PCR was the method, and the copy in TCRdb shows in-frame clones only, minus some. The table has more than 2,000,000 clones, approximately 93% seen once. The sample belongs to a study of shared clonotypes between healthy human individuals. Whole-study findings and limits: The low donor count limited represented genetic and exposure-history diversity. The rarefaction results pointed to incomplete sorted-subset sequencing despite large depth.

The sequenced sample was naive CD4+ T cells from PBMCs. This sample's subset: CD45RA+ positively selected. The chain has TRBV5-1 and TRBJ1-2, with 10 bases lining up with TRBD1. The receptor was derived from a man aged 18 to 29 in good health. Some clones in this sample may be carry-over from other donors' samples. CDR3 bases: TGCGCCAGCAGCTTGGATGGGACAGGGGACAACTATGGCTACACCTTC. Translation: CASSLDGTGDNYGYTF.